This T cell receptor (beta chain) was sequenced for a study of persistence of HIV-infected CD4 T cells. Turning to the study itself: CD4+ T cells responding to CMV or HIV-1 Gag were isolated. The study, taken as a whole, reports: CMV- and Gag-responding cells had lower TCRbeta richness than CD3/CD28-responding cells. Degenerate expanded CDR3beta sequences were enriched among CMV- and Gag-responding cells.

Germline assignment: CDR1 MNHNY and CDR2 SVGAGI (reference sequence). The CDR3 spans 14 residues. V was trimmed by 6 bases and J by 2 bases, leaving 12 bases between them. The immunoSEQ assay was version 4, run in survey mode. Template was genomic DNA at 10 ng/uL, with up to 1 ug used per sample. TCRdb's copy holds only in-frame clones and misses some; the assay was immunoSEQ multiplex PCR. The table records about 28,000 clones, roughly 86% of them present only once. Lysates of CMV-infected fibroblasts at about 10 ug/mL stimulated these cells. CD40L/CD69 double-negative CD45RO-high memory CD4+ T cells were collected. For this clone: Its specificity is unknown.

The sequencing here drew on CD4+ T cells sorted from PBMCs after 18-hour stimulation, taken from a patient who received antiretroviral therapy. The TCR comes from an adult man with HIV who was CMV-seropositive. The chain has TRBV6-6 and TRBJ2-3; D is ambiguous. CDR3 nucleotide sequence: TGTGCCAGCAGGCTCCCAGGTAACACAGATACGCAGTATTTT. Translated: CASRLPGNTDTQYF.